The entry below gives a single TCR beta chain sequence along with its context. Assay: immunoSEQ multiplex PCR; the TCRdb copy retains only in-frame clones and omits some. This sample has fewer than 150,000 clones, with more than 65% found just once. The CDR3 is 16 residues long. V shed 0 bases and J shed 1 base, with 10 bases lying between them. Germline-derived CDR1 and CDR2 are SGHKS and YYEKEE (reference sequence). This sample was included in a study of blood T cell repertoires in COVID-19. The chain recombines TRBV5-5 with TRBJ1-4; D is perhaps TRBD1 (5 bases). The source of this sequence is a man in his fifties with acute or convalescent COVID-19. The sequenced material came from peripheral blood. Here the CDR3 DNA reads TGTGCCAGCAGCTTGGTCGGAGGGGTAACTAATGAAAAACTGTTTTTT. Residues: CASSLVGGVTNEKLFF.